This T cell receptor (beta chain) was identified during a study of tumor-infiltrating lymphocytes in primary liver carcinoma. Study at large: Patients of both sexes were 30 to 69 years old.

The CDR3 spans 13 residues. CDR1 and CDR2 (germline): SGHTA, FQGTGA. For this clonotype: Antigen: not known. A clone one base away is much larger, so this may be a read error.

cDNA specific to TCR beta was made from about 550 ng of total RNA, with a constant-region primer employed for priming. Three rounds of nested multiplex PCR with slightly modified ARM-PCR produced TCR beta libraries. Each of the first two PCR rounds ran nine to ten cycles with TRBV1-TRBV30 forward and C-beta reverse primers. One entry per CDR3 protein results from TCRdb running MiXCR on the multiplex PCR reads. The table has about 180,000 distinct CDR3 sequences, over 45% seen once. Broader study findings: Overlap in tumor-adjacent and tumor-blood pairs fell below that of tumor region pairs.

Blood RNA originated from unsorted whole blood, with germline DNA additionally extracted. The TCR comes from a man in his forties with primary liver carcinoma and hepatitis B virus infection. This chain uses TRBV7-3 with TRBJ2-3; no clear D gene. The sequenced sample was peripheral blood. DNA for the CDR3: TGTGCCAGCAGCTTGACAAGCACAGATACGAAGTATTTT. It is translated as CASSLTSTDTKYF.